The 6 T cell receptor beta chains presented below share a single source sample, sequenced in a study of blood T cell repertoires in COVID-19. Clones were sequenced by immunoSEQ multiplex PCR, and TCRdb holds only the in-frame ones, with some missing. The sample contains about 230,000 clones, 89% of which appear only once. Sequencing was carried out using PBMCs or T cells enriched from blood (not recorded which). The receptors here all came from a woman aged 25 to 39 with acute COVID-19.

V and J are TRBV4-1 and TRBJ2-7; D may be TRBD1 (6 bases). V dropped 2 bases and J dropped 3 bases, with 11 bases sitting between them. The CDR3 length is 14 residues. Germline CDR1 is MGHRA and CDR2 is YSYEKL. The CDR3 nucleotides read TGCGCCAGCAGCCAAAATACAGGGAACTACGAGCAGTACTTC. As protein: CASSQNTGNYEQYF.

The chain links TRBV19 to TRBJ2-4; TRBD1 is a possible D gene (6 bases). Germline assignment: CDR1 LNHDA and CDR2 SQIVND (reference sequence). This CDR3 is 15 amino acids long. V was clipped by 8 bases and J by 6 bases, with 20 bases between them. The DNA for the CDR3 is TGTGCCAGTTCCGGGACACCCGGTGGTGGAAACATTCAGTACTTC. It codes for CASSGTPGGGNIQYF. The entire variable domain, with the rest obtained from reference TRBV19 and TRBJ2-4, is as follows: DGGITQSPKYLFRKEGQNVTLSCEQNLNHDAMYWYRQDPGQGLRLIYYSQIVNDFQKGDIAEGYSVSREKKESFPLTVTSAQKNPTAFYLCASSGTPGGGNIQYFGAGTRLSVL.

The rearrangement joins TRBV11-3 to TRBJ2-2; 8 nucleotides match TRBD1. Germline values: CDR1 SGHNT, CDR2 YENEEA. The CDR3 consists of 15 residues. V lost 6 bases to trimming and J lost 1 base; unmatched junction nucleotides: 4. The CDR3, as DNA: TGTGCCAGCAGGCGAGGGACAGGGAACACCGGGGAGCTGTTTTTT. This sequence encodes CASRRGTGNTGELFF.

V is TRBV27 and J is TRBJ2-1; 8 bases align to TRBD2. The CDR3 covers 15 residues. V shed 6 bases, J shed 7 bases, and the junction held 11 bases outside the gene matches. Germline V lookup: CDR1 MNHEY, CDR2 SMNVEV (reference sequence). The CDR3 loop is CASSPRGGERNEQFF. Here the CDR3 DNA reads TGTGCCAGCAGCCCACGGGGGGGCGAAAGGAATGAGCAGTTCTTC.

This clone was picked up a small number of times. V is TRBV5-1 and J is TRBJ2-2; TRBD2 agrees at 10 bases. The V gene end was trimmed by 4 bases and the J gene end by 1 base; junction bases not matched to a gene: 4. Germline V gene sequence: CDR1 SGHRS, CDR2 YFSETQ. This CDR3 spans 16 amino acids. CDR3 residues: CASSARTSGNTGELFF. In DNA form, the CDR3 reads TGCGCCAGCAGCGCCCGGACTAGCGGGAACACCGGGGAGCTGTTTTTT. Full variable domain (remainder filled in from reference TRBV5-1 and TRBJ2-2): KAGVTQTPRYLIKTRGQQVTLSCSPISGHRSVSWYQQTPGQGLQFLFEYFSETQRNKGNFPGRFSGRQFSNSRSEMNVSTLELGDSALYLCASSARTSGNTGELFFGEGSRLTVL.

This clone was recorded once. The J gene is TRBJ2-6, the V gene TRBV2, with 9 bases fitting TRBD2. V trimming: 6 bases; J trimming: 3 bases; junction bases outside the gene matches: 9. The CDR3 sequence is 17 residues long. Germline CDR1 and CDR2: SNHLY and FYNNEI. The CDR3 loop reads CASSRTSSGVGANVLTF. The CDR3 nucleotides read TGTGCCAGCAGCCGAACGTCTAGCGGGGTTGGGGCCAACGTCCTGACTTTC.